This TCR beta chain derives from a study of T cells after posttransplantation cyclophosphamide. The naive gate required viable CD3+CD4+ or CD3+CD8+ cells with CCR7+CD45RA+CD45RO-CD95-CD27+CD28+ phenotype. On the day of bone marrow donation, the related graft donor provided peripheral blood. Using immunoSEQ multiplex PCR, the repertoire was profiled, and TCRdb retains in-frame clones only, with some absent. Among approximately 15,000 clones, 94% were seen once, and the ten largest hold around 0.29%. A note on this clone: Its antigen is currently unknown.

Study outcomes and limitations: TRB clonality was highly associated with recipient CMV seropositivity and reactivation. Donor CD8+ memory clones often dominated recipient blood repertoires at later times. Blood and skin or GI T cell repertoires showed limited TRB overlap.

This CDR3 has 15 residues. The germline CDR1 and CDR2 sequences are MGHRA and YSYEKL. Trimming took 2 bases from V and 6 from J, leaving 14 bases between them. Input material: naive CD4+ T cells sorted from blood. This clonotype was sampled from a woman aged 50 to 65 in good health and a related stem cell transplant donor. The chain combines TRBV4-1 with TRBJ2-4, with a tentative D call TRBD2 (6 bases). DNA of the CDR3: TGCGCCAGCAGCCAACCCTCGGGGGTACTAAACATTCAGTACTTC. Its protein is CASSQPSGVLNIQYF.